Below, 5 T cell receptor beta chains from the same sample are listed, as sequenced in a study of blood T cell repertoires in COVID-19. TCRdb's table, derived via immunoSEQ multiplex PCR, lists solely in-frame clones and lacks some. The sample has about 190,000 clones, under 90% seen once. The sequencing input was peripheral blood. These receptors originate from a man between 35 and 55 years old with acute or convalescent COVID-19.

The sample holds one count of this clone. The chain has TRBV11-2 and TRBJ1-6; D is ambiguous. Trimming cost V 1 base and J 8 bases, with 9 bases left between them. CDR1 and CDR2 (germline): SGHAT, FQNNGV. The CDR3 runs to 14 residues. The CDR3 region has the DNA TGTGCCAGCAGCTTAGCCCATGGAGATTCACCCCTCCACTTT. Protein product: CASSLAHGDSPLHF.

This clone is a singleton in its sample. The J gene is TRBJ2-5, the V gene TRBV6-2 or TRBV6-3, with 8 positions matching TRBD2. This CDR3 region has 16 residues. V shed 1 base, J shed 1 base, and the junction held 5 bases outside the gene matches. Germline V gene lookup returns CDR1 MNHEY and CDR2 SVGEGT. The CDR3 loop is CASSYWSGGAQETQYF. The CDR3 bases are TGTGCCAGCAGTTACTGGAGCGGGGGCGCCCAAGAGACCCAGTACTTC.

V is TRBV6-5 and J is TRBJ2-3, with 11 bases that match TRBD1. The CDR3 runs 15 residues. The germline CDR1 and CDR2 sequences are MNHEY and SVGAGI. The J segment lost 5 bases and the V segment lost 7 bases, leaving 8 bases of the junction unmatched. CDR3 sequence: CASKVGQGEGDTQYF. The CDR3 coding sequence is TGTGCCAGCAAGGTGGGACAGGGGGAAGGAGATACGCAGTATTTT.

Only a few counts were recorded for this clone. The J gene is TRBJ2-5, the V gene TRBV18, with TRBD1 identical over 7 bases. Trimming cost V 2 bases and J 0 bases; bases outside gene matches: 3. Germline CDR1 KGHSH, CDR2 LQKENI. CDR3 length: 15 residues. The CDR3 DNA is TGTGCCAGCTCACCAAGGGACAGCTACCAAGAGACCCAGTACTTC. Its protein product is CASSPRDSYQETQYF.

The rearrangement uses TRBV18 and TRBJ1-5; perhaps TRBD1 as D (6 bases). This CDR3 has 16 amino acids. The germline gives CDR1 KGHSH, CDR2 LQKENI. V lost 0 bases, J lost 3 bases, and 12 bases lay in between. CDR3 amino acids: CASSPPGQGHNQPQHF. The CDR3 bases are TGTGCCAGCTCACCACCGGGGCAGGGGCACAATCAGCCCCAGCATTTT.